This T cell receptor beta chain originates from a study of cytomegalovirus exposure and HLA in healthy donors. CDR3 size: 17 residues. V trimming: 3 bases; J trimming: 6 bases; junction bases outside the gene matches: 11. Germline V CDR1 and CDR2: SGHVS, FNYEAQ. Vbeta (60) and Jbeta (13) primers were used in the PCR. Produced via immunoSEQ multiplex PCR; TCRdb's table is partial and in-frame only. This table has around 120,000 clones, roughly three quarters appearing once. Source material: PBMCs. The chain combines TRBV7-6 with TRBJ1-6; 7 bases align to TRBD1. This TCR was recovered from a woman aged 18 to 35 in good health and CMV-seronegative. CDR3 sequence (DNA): TGTGCCAGCAGCTTGGAAGGGGGCAATACTGGTAATTCACCCCTCCACTTT. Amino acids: CASSLEGGNTGNSPLHF. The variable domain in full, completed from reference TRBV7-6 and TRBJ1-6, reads GAGVSQSPRYKVTKRGQDVALRCDPISGHVSLYWYRQALGQGPEFLTYFNYEAQQDKSGLPNDRFSAERPEGSISTLTIQRTEQRDSAMYRCASSLEGGNTGNSPLHFGNGTRLTVT.